The rows below give T cell receptor beta chains drawn from one sample of a study of identifying expanded T cells in peripheral blood. The table came from immunoSEQ multiplex PCR; TCRdb's copy has only in-frame clones and leaves some out. The table lists about 110,000 clones, about nine tenths of them singletons. The material sequenced was blood. The receptors were sampled from a person aged 18-69 years in good health. The CDR3 runs from the conserved cysteine through the conserved F or W. A D gene is named only where the DNA matches it firmly. A row's size may be missing; if present it is once, few, many or a size class.

DNA: TGTGCCAGCAGCTTAGGGACAGATCAGCCCCAGCATTTT; CDR3: CASSLGTDQPQHF; size: .; D: .; J: TRBJ1-5; V: TRBV11-2
DNA: TGTGCCAGCAGCTTCGCAGGCCAGCCCCAGCATTTT; CDR3: CASSFAGQPQHF; size: once; D: .; J: TRBJ1-5; V: TRBV7-6
DNA: TGTGCCAGCAGCCCCTTATCTAGCGGGAAAGAGACCCAGTACTTC; CDR3: CASSPLSSGKETQYF; size: .; D: TRBD2; J: TRBJ2-5; V: TRBV14
DNA: TGTGCCAGCAGTTACAGGACTAGCGGAAGGAATGAGCAGTTCTTC; CDR3: CASSYRTSGRNEQFF; size: .; D: TRBD2; J: TRBJ2-1; V: TRBV6-5
DNA: TGTGCCAGCTCACCACCGTCTAGCGGGAGCTACGAGCAGTACTTC; CDR3: CASSPPSSGSYEQYF; size: .; D: TRBD2; J: TRBJ2-7; V: TRBV18
DNA: TGTGCCAGTAGGAAGGCCCGCACAGATACGCAGTATTTT; CDR3: CASRKARTDTQYF; size: .; D: .; J: TRBJ2-3; V: TRBV27
DNA: TGTGCCAGCAGTCCCAGCTCCTATAATTCACCCCTCCACTTT; CDR3: CASSPSSYNSPLHF; size: .; D: .; J: TRBJ1-6; V: TRBV7-2
DNA: TGTGCCAGCAGCGGAGGGGGGACTAGCGGGCTCCTCAATGAGCAGTTCTTC; CDR3: CASSGGGTSGLLNEQFF; size: once; D: TRBD2; J: TRBJ2-1; V: TRBV28
DNA: TGTGCCAGCAGCTTTTTGGCAGGGGGAACCTACGAGCAGTACTTC; CDR3: CASSFLAGGTYEQYF; size: .; D: TRBD1; J: TRBJ2-7; V: TRBV7-2
DNA: TGTGCCAGCAGGCAGGGAGCGGGGGCCCGAAAAGAGACCCAGTACTTC; CDR3: CASRQGAGARKETQYF; size: .; D: TRBD2; J: TRBJ2-5; V: TRBV27
DNA: TGTGCCAGTACTCCTGGGGCTAGCGGCGGAGGCTCCTACAATGAGCAGTTCTTC; CDR3: CASTPGASGGGSYNEQFF; size: .; D: TRBD2; J: TRBJ2-1; V: TRBV19
DNA: TGTGCCAGCAGCTTAGCACACGCGAACACTGAAGCTTTCTTT; CDR3: CASSLAHANTEAFF; size: once; D: .; J: TRBJ1-1; V: TRBV7-8
DNA: TGTGCCAGCAGTTACTTGGCTAGCGGGAAAACAGATACGCAGTATTTT; CDR3: CASSYLASGKTDTQYF; size: .; D: TRBD2; J: TRBJ2-3; V: TRBV6-5
DNA: TGTGCCTGGAGTACAACAGGGGAATATGGCTACACCTTC; CDR3: CAWSTTGEYGYTF; size: .; D: TRBD1; J: TRBJ1-2; V: TRBV30